Below are 27 T cell receptor beta chains sequenced from a single sample in a study of human T cells and chemical hapten exposure. Time point of the sample: pre-sensitization, week 0. The treatment here: therapeutic diphenylcyclopropenone sensitization with weekly scalp DPC. Total RNA was isolated from unfractionated whole blood. TCRdb analysed the RACE reads with MiXCR anew, one entry per CDR3 protein. The sample lists fewer than 45,000 distinct CDR3 sequences, roughly an eighth occurring once. The sequencing used whole blood, collected in connection with sensitization to the hapten diphenylcyclopropenone (DPC). Receptors originate from a woman in her thirties or forties with alopecia areata. Some clones in this sample may be carry-over from other donors' samples.

This clonotype was recorded at least ten times. The chain links TRBV24-1 to TRBJ2-7; maybe TRBD2 (5 bases). The CDR3 runs 13 residues. CDR1 is KGHDR and CDR2 is SFDVKD in the germline V gene. V shed 3 bases and J shed 7 bases, with 12 bases lying between them. CDR3 protein: CATSDNLAWEQYF. The CDR3 DNA sequence: TGTGCCACCAGTGATAATCTAGCTTGGGAGCAGTACTTC.

Many counts were recorded for this clonotype. The CDR3 bases are TGTGCCAGCAGTTTAGCGCCCAGGCGCGGCTACACCTTC. Encoded protein: CASSLAPRRGYTF. V usage is TRBV12-3 or TRBV12-4 and J usage is TRBJ1-2; D unclear. CDR3 length: 13 amino acids. V shed 0 bases and J shed 8 bases, with 10 bases lying between them.

This clonotype was found many times. The rearrangement joins TRBV10-3 to TRBJ2-3; 7 positions match TRBD2. The V gene's germline CDR1 is ENHRY and CDR2 SYGVKD. The CDR3 has 14 residues. V lost 5 bases, J lost 3 bases, and 5 bases stayed unmatched. The chain's CDR3 is CAISLGGRTDTQYF. As DNA, the CDR3 is TGTGCCATCAGTCTTGGCGGGAGAACAGATACGCAGTATTTT.

On this clonotype: The junction does not match germline at one end; this may be a read error. The chain links TRBV2 to TRBJ2-3, with unresolved D. The CDR3 totals 12 residues. Germline CDR1 reads SNHLY; CDR2 reads FYNNEI. CDR3 in DNA: TGTGCCAGCTCGGCCAGCAGAGATACGCAGTATTTT. Translation: CASSASRDTQYF.

This clonotype was seen at least ten times. The gene calls are TRBV18 and TRBJ2-5, with D possibly TRBD2 on 6 matching bases. This CDR3 is 14 amino acids long. Trimming stripped 2 bases from V and 5 bases from J, with 12 bases between. Looked up from germline, CDR1 is KGHSH and CDR2 is LQKENI. The CDR3 is CASSPGLSLETQYF. DNA of the CDR3: TGTGCCAGCTCACCAGGACTAAGTTTGGAGACCCAGTACTTC.

This clonotype showed up many times. This sequence joins TRBV11-2 and TRBJ2-3; possibly TRBD1 or TRBD2 for D (5 bases each). The length of the CDR3 is 13 residues. The V gene lost 7 bases and the J gene lost 0 bases, with 8 bases spanning the gap. Germline V gene sequence: CDR1 SGHAT, CDR2 FQNNGV. The CDR3 here is CASMWGSTDTQYF. CDR3 DNA sequence: TGTGCCAGCATGTGGGGGAGCACAGATACGCAGTATTTT.

This clonotype showed up many times. The chain uses TRBV4-1 and TRBJ1-5, with TRBD1 as a possible D gene (5 bases). Germline loops: CDR1 MGHRA, CDR2 YSYEKL. This CDR3 has 14 residues. Trimming left V 2 bases short and J 7 bases short, with 12 bases between. The CDR3 is CASSQTGMVQPQHF. The CDR3 DNA follows: TGCGCCAGCAGCCAAACAGGAATGGTCCAGCCCCAGCATTTT.

This clonotype was detected many times. This chain connects TRBV7-9 to TRBJ2-7; 7 positions agree with TRBD1. This CDR3 region has 15 residues. The trim removed 3 bases at V and 3 bases at J, leaving 8 bases unmatched. Per germline, CDR1 SEHNR and CDR2 FQNEAQ (reference sequence). CDR3 sequence reads: CASSFRDSRNYEQYF. CDR3 in DNA: TGTGCCAGCAGCTTCCGGGACAGCAGAAACTACGAGCAGTACTTC.

This clonotype was counted many times. V usage is TRBV6-6 and J usage is TRBJ2-5; D might be TRBD1 or TRBD2, each matching 5 bases. CDR3 size: 13 residues. Per germline, CDR1 MNHNY and CDR2 SVGAGI (reference sequence). Trimming stripped 5 bases from V and 4 bases from J, with 11 bases between. CDR3 nucleotide sequence: TGTGCCAGCAGTCAAGGGGCGGGAGAGACCCAGTACTTC. This gives the protein CASSQGAGETQYF.

Only a few counts were recorded for this clonotype. J is TRBJ1-1 and V is TRBV29-1; the D is unclear. Trimming removed 2 bases from V and 0 bases from J, with 10 bases in between. The CDR3 runs to 14 residues. Germline loops: CDR1 SQVTM, CDR2 ANQGSEA. The CDR3 here is CSVERPTLNTEAFF. CDR3 coding DNA: TGCAGCGTTGAACGGCCGACCTTGAACACTGAAGCTTTCTTT.

This clonotype was found a few times. The V and J genes are TRBV30 and TRBJ2-1; unclear D gene. Trimming took off 0 bases at V and 5 bases at J, with 11 bases between the two ends. CDR1 is GTSNPN, CDR2 SVGIG, per germline (reference sequence). There are 14 residues in the CDR3. The CDR3 loop reads CAWSVSRPDNEQFF. CDR3 nucleotide sequence: TGTGCCTGGAGTGTTTCCCGACCAGACAATGAGCAGTTCTTC. Complete variable domain (other parts from reference TRBV30 and TRBJ2-1): SQTIHQWPATLVQPVGSPLSLECTVEGTSNPNLYWYRQAAGRGLQLLFYSVGIGQISSEVPQNLSASRPQDRQFILSSKKLLLSDSGFYLCAWSVSRPDNEQFFGPGTRLTVL.

This clonotype was observed many times. V is TRBV4-3 and J is TRBJ1-5, with D hard to call. V was pared by 0 bases and J by 0 bases, with 18 bases between. The CDR3 loop spans 19 amino acids. The germline gives CDR1 LGHNA, CDR2 YSLEER. CDR3 residues: CASSQDSTAVGDSNQPQHF. CDR3 coding DNA: TGCGCCAGCAGCCAAGATTCGACGGCAGTTGGGGATAGCAATCAGCCCCAGCATTTT.

V is TRBV24-1 and J is TRBJ2-1; no clear D gene. The CDR3 runs to 11 residues. Trimming took off 4 bases at V and 3 bases at J, with 0 bases between the two ends. Germline CDR1 KGHDR, CDR2 SFDVKD. The CDR3 loop reads CATSDYNEQFF. Here the CDR3 DNA reads TGTGCCACCAGTGACTACAATGAGCAGTTCTTC.

The chain employs TRBV9 and TRBJ2-1; weak D call: TRBD2 (6 bases). V shed 0 bases and J shed 7 bases, with 11 bases lying between them. Germline V lookup: CDR1 SGDLS, CDR2 YYNGEE. The CDR3 is made up of 14 amino acids. CDR3 in amino acids: CASSVVDYPNEQFF. The CDR3 nucleotides read TGTGCCAGCAGCGTAGTGGACTATCCTAATGAGCAGTTCTTC.

This clonotype was seen repeatedly, ten times or more. This chain uses TRBV28 with TRBJ1-2; 8 bases are a match to TRBD1. This CDR3 comprises 14 residues. Looked up from germline, CDR1 is MDHEN and CDR2 is SYDVKM. Trimming cost V 9 bases and J 3 bases; bases outside gene matches: 9. DNA for the CDR3: TGTGCCAGTGGACAGGGTGATAACGACTATGGCTACACCTTC. It yields the protein CASGQGDNDYGYTF.

This clonotype was counted ten times or more. The chain couples TRBV7-2 to TRBJ2-1; D may be TRBD1 (5 bases). Germline assignment: CDR1 SGHTA and CDR2 FQGNSA. This CDR3 spans 12 amino acids. The V end was cut by 2 bases, the J end by 8 bases, with 7 bases between. In DNA form, the CDR3 reads TGTGCCAGCAGCTTATCAGGGTATGAGCAGTTCTTC. This codes for CASSLSGYEQFF.

This clonotype was counted between two and nine times. The chain employs TRBV5-1 and TRBJ2-7, with TRBD2 matching 8 bases. V was pared by 1 base and J by 6 bases, with 12 bases of the junction left unmatched. CDR3 length equals 16 residues. Germline lookup yields CDR1 SGHRS and CDR2 YFSETQ. This chain's CDR3 is CASSLSTGGLRGEQYF. The CDR3, as DNA: TGCGCCAGCAGCTTGAGTACGGGAGGGCTTCGCGGCGAGCAGTACTTC.

This clonotype was counted ten times or more. The J gene is TRBJ1-2, the V gene TRBV2, with D uncertain. The CDR3 has 11 residues. Between the trimmed V and J ends, which lost 6 bases and 8 bases, there was a span of 10 bases. Per the germline V gene, CDR1 is SNHLY and CDR2 is FYNNEI. The CDR3 DNA follows: TGTGCCAGCAGGGACCTCAGGGGCTACACCTTC. As protein: CASRDLRGYTF. Using reference TRBV2 and TRBJ1-2 for the parts outside the CDR3, the full variable domain is EPEVTQTPSHQVTQMGQEVILRCVPISNHLYFYWYRQILGQKVEFLVSFYNNEISEKSEIFDDQFSVERPDGSNFTLKIRSTKLEDSAMYFCASRDLRGYTFGSGTRLTVV.

This clonotype came up many times. V and J are TRBV12-3 or TRBV12-4 and TRBJ1-2; the match to TRBD1 covers 7 bases. This CDR3 is built from 14 residues. The V segment lost 6 bases and the J segment 8 bases; nucleotides outside the gene matches: 12. Here the CDR3 reads CASSRRQGRSGYTF. CDR3 nucleotides: TGTGCCAGCAGCCGACGACAGGGAAGGAGCGGCTACACCTTC.

This clonotype was observed at least ten times. The rearrangement joins TRBV20-1 to TRBJ2-3; no clear D. With 3 bases removed from V and 5 bases from J, the gap between germline ends came to 18 bases. Germline V CDR1 and CDR2: DFQATT, SNEGSKA (reference sequence). This CDR3 contains 15 residues. The CDR3 sequence is CSASPPRRSGDTQYF. In DNA, the CDR3 is TGCAGTGCTAGCCCCCCGCGTAGGAGTGGAGATACGCAGTATTTT.

This clonotype came up a few times. At one boundary the junction diverges from the germline segment, which might be a read error. The V call is TRBV12-3 or TRBV12-4, the J call TRBJ2-1; D may be TRBD2 (6 bases). CDR3 size: 11 residues. CDR3 sequence: CASSLGGDGVF. CDR3 nucleotides: TGCGCCAGCAGTTTAGGAGGGGACGGGGTCTTC.

The chain combines TRBV15 with TRBJ2-1; a weak D match, TRBD2 (7 bases). The CDR3 is 11 residues long. With 8 bases removed from V and 7 bases from J, the gap between germline ends came to 9 bases. Germline-derived CDR1 and CDR2 are LNHNV and YYDKDF (reference sequence). CDR3 residues: CATEGGNEQFF. The CDR3 DNA sequence: TGTGCCACCGAGGGGGGGAATGAGCAGTTCTTC.

The CDR3 loop reads CASSIGGLVKDTQYF. As DNA, the CDR3 is TGTGCCAGTAGTATTGGGGGACTAGTGAAAGATACGCAGTATTTT. V and J are TRBV19 and TRBJ2-3; 8 bases agree with TRBD2. Germline CDR1 reads LNHDA; CDR2 reads SQIVND (reference sequence). The CDR3 covers 15 residues. V shed 3 bases and J 5 bases; nucleotides not matched to a gene: 7. Together with reference TRBV19 and TRBJ2-3, the CDR3 gives the full variable domain: DGGITQSPKYLFRKEGQNVTLSCEQNLNHDAMYWYRQDPGQGLRLIYYSQIVNDFQKGDIAEGYSVSREKKESFPLTVTSAQKNPTAFYLCASSIGGLVKDTQYFGPGTRLTVL.

This clonotype was detected a few times. The chain couples TRBV10-3 to TRBJ2-1, with D possibly matching TRBD2 (6 bases). The CDR3 length is 14 residues. V lost 10 bases and J lost 5, with 18 bases in between. CDR1 and CDR2 (germline): ENHRY, SYGVKD. CDR3: CATGLLGRDNEQFF. DNA for the CDR3: TGTGCCACGGGACTTCTCGGACGAGACAATGAGCAGTTCTTC.

This clonotype was detected ten times or more. The chain links TRBV5-1 to TRBJ1-5, with 9 bases matching TRBD1. The CDR3 contains 15 residues. The germline gives CDR1 SGHRS, CDR2 YFSETQ. V was clipped by 0 bases and J by 6 bases; unmatched bases: 4. The CDR3 spells CASSLDGDRAQPQHF. The CDR3 coding sequence is TGCGCCAGCAGCTTGGATGGGGACAGGGCTCAGCCCCAGCATTTT.

In its sample, this clonotype was seen a few times. Germline is not matched at one junction end, which may reflect a read error. The chain couples TRBV2 to TRBJ1-2; D may be TRBD1 (5 bases). Germline V gene sequence: CDR1 SNHLY, CDR2 FYNNEI. The CDR3 loop spans 12 amino acids. The CDR3 nucleotides are TGTGCCAGCAGTGAAAGAAGGGGCCGATGGAACTTC. Translated, it gives CASSERRGRWNF.

A single count supports this clonotype. The junction departs from germline at one end; a sequencing error may be responsible. This chain joins TRBV7-2 and TRBJ2-5, with 7 bases matching TRBD2. The CDR3 spans 15 residues. From germline, CDR1 is SGHTA and CDR2 FQGNSA. The CDR3 region has the DNA TGTGCCATCAGCTTAGCGCGGGGGAGTCAAGAGACCCAGTACTTC. Translation gives CAISLARGSQETQYF.